These 26 T cell receptor beta chains originate from one sample sequenced in a study of T cell responses to AZD1222 COVID-19 vaccine. The repertoire was sequenced with immunoSEQ multiplex PCR; TCRdb's copy has only in-frame clones and lacks some. The table shows roughly 200,000 clones, with around 93% occurring only once. Material: peripheral blood, obtained 28 days after the second dose of the MenACWY control vaccine. The receptors come from an adult who received the MenACWY meningococcal vaccine as a control.

The rearrangement joins TRBV28 to TRBJ2-3, with 7 bases matching TRBD2. The CDR3 has 12 amino acids. The V gene's germline CDR1 is MDHEN and CDR2 SYDVKM. J gave up 9 bases and V 5 bases, and 5 bases lay outside the gene matches. The DNA of the CDR3 is TGTGCCAGCAGTGCGATAGCGGGCACGCAGTATTTT. Translating it yields CASSAIAGTQYF.

This chain joins TRBV18 and TRBJ1-2; a possible D gene is TRBD1 (6 bases). The CDR3 loop spans 13 amino acids. CDR1 KGHSH and CDR2 LQKENI come from the germline V gene. Trimming shortened V by 0 bases and J by 4 bases, and 6 bases separated the two germline ends. The DNA of the CDR3 is TGTGCCAGCTCACCACCGGGGGCCTATGGCTACACCTTC. This codes for CASSPPGAYGYTF.

In DNA form, the CDR3 reads TGTGCCAGCAGCCCCGAGGATAGGTACACCATATATTTT. It specifies CASSPEDRYTIYF. V is TRBV7-2 and J is TRBJ1-3; no definite D call. The V and J ends lost 5 bases and 8 bases respectively, with 13 bases between them. The CDR3 has 13 residues. The germline CDR1 and CDR2 sequences are SGHTA and FQGNSA.

The CDR3, as DNA: TGCAGTGCTAGTCGTGCGGGGGGCTACGAGCAGTACTTC. Its translation is CSASRAGGYEQYF. This chain joins TRBV20-1 and TRBJ2-7; TRBD2 aligns across 8 bases. CDR3 length equals 13 residues. Germline lookup yields CDR1 DFQATT and CDR2 SNEGSKA (reference sequence). Trimming cost V 3 bases and J 3 bases; bases outside gene matches: 4.

The rearrangement uses TRBV11-2 and TRBJ1-2; D gene unclear. This CDR3 is 13 amino acids long. The V end lost 0 bases, the J end lost 7 bases, and 9 bases lay between the germline ends. Germline CDR1 is SGHAT and CDR2 is FQNNGV. Here the CDR3 reads CASSLERTSGYTF. The CDR3, as DNA: TGTGCCAGCAGCTTAGAACGCACGTCTGGCTACACCTTC.

The rearrangement links TRBV6-6 to TRBJ2-5; possible D gene TRBD2, 6 bases. The CDR3 length is 15 residues. CDR1 and CDR2 (germline): MNHNY, SVGAGI (reference sequence). Trimming pared 6 bases from V and 0 bases from J, leaving 14 bases between. The CDR3 DNA reads TGTGCCAGCAGCACTGGAGGGAGTAACCAAGAGACCCAGTACTTC. This codes for CASSTGGSNQETQYF.

This clone showed up just once. Germline and junction disagree at one end, which may indicate a read error. This chain links TRBV7-7 with TRBJ1-3, with 7 positions matching TRBD1. The CDR3 loop spans 18 amino acids. Per germline, CDR1 SSHAT and CDR2 FNYEAQ (reference sequence). This CDR3 is CASSPGGQISSSGNTIYF. CDR3 coding DNA: TGTGCTAGCAGCCCCGGGGGACAGATCTCGAGCTCTGGAAACACCATATATTTT.

CDR3 sequence (DNA): TGTGCCAGCAGCGTAGGACAGGGTATATATGAGCAGTTCTTC. Its protein is CASSVGQGIYEQFF. V is TRBV9 and J is TRBJ2-1, with 7 positions matching TRBD1. This CDR3 is 14 amino acids long. Germline CDR1 reads SGDLS; CDR2 reads YYNGEE. Losses at the gene ends were 0 bases for V and 8 bases for J; bases not matched to a gene: 5.

This sequence joins TRBV19 and TRBJ1-5, with 9 bases lining up with TRBD1. Germline lookup yields CDR1 LNHDA and CDR2 SQIVND (reference sequence). J was trimmed by 5 bases and V by 1 base; bases with no gene match: 3. This CDR3 is built from 15 residues. The DNA for the CDR3 is TGTGCCAGTAGTATAGGAGGACAGGGGCATCAGCCCCAGCATTTT. Encoded protein: CASSIGGQGHQPQHF.

The chain couples TRBV9 to TRBJ2-6; TRBD1 aligns across 9 bases. Germline assignment: CDR1 SGDLS and CDR2 YYNGEE. The CDR3 runs 18 residues. V shed 0 bases and J 3 bases; nucleotides not matched to a gene: 7. The CDR3 DNA sequence: TGTGCCAGCAGCGTAGGTACAGGGGGCAACGTTGGGGCCAACGTCCTGACTTTC. Protein product: CASSVGTGGNVGANVLTF. Looking up the rest from reference TRBV9 and TRBJ2-6 gives the full variable domain: DSGVTQTPKHLITATGQRVTLRCSPRSGDLSVYWYQQSLDQGLQFLIQYYNGEERAKGNILERFSAQQFPDLHSELNLSSLELGDSALYFCASSVGTGGNVGANVLTFGAGSRLTVL.

The V call is TRBV6-5, the J call TRBJ2-3; maybe TRBD2 (6 bases). This CDR3 has 15 amino acids. The V gene's germline CDR1 is MNHEY and CDR2 SVGAGI. Trimming left V 4 bases short and J 0 bases short, with 11 bases between. CDR3 amino acids: CASSLRGTSTDTQYF. The CDR3 DNA reads TGTGCCAGCAGTTTACGCGGGACTAGCACAGATACGCAGTATTTT.

Only one count was recorded for this clone. The chain carries TRBV5-4 and TRBJ1-1; D is unresolved. V gave up 4 bases and J gave up 1 base, with 17 bases separating them. Germline CDR1 SGHNT, CDR2 YYREEE (reference sequence). This CDR3 contains 16 residues. CDR3 protein: CASSHELIAGNTEAFF. The CDR3, as DNA: TGTGCCAGCAGCCATGAGCTTATTGCGGGGAACACTGAAGCTTTCTTT.

Here the CDR3 DNA reads TGTGCCAGTAGTGAACACAGGGGAAATCAGCCCCAGCATTTT. This codes for CASSEHRGNQPQHF. The chain is built from TRBV19 and TRBJ1-5, with 7 nucleotides matching TRBD1. The CDR3 is made up of 14 amino acids. The V gene's germline CDR1 is LNHDA and CDR2 SQIVND (reference sequence). V trimming: 5 bases; J trimming: 4 bases; junction bases outside the gene matches: 5. The full variable domain, with the rest looked up from reference TRBV19 and TRBJ1-5, is DGGITQSPKYLFRKEGQNVTLSCEQNLNHDAMYWYRQDPGQGLRLIYYSQIVNDFQKGDIAEGYSVSREKKESFPLTVTSAQKNPTAFYLCASSEHRGNQPQHFGDGTRLSIL.

The chain employs TRBV10-3 and TRBJ2-1, with D perhaps matching TRBD1 (5 bases). CDR3 length equals 13 residues. The V end was cut by 9 bases, the J end by 7 bases, with 16 bases between. Germline CDR1 is ENHRY and CDR2 is SYGVKD. As DNA, the CDR3 is TGTGCCATAACTATCGACAGCCTAAATGAGCAGTTCTTC. It is translated as CAITIDSLNEQFF.

J is TRBJ2-7 and V is TRBV4-2; D gene ambiguous. V was cut by 1 base and J by 0 bases, with 13 bases left in between. This CDR3 contains 16 residues. Germline values: CDR1 LGHNA, CDR2 YNFKEQ. The CDR3 DNA is TGTGCCAGCAGCCAAGTGGAAGGTTCGAGCTCCTACGAGCAGTACTTC. Translated: CASSQVEGSSSYEQYF.

The rearrangement uses TRBV5-1 and TRBJ2-3; 8 nucleotides line up with TRBD1. The germline gives CDR1 SGHRS, CDR2 YFSETQ. The length of the CDR3 is 15 residues. The V and J ends lost 2 bases and 1 base, in that order; junction bases with no gene match: 3. The CDR3 sequence: CASSLGTGGTDTQYF. In nucleotides, the CDR3 is TGCGCCAGCAGCTTAGGGACAGGAGGCACAGATACGCAGTATTTT. Full variable domain (remainder filled in from reference TRBV5-1 and TRBJ2-3): KAGVTQTPRYLIKTRGQQVTLSCSPISGHRSVSWYQQTPGQGLQFLFEYFSETQRNKGNFPGRFSGRQFSNSRSEMNVSTLELGDSALYLCASSLGTGGTDTQYFGPGTRLTVL.

J is TRBJ1-1 and V is TRBV29-1; D unclear. Trimming shortened V by 3 bases and J by 7 bases, and 9 bases separated the two germline ends. Germline CDR1 reads SQVTM; CDR2 reads ANQGSEA. The CDR3 contains 11 residues. CDR3 protein: CSVEDRGEAFF. The CDR3 region has the DNA TGCAGCGTTGAGGATCGGGGTGAAGCTTTCTTT.

The J gene is TRBJ2-2, the V gene TRBV3-1 (or the pseudogene TRBV3-2), with 7 bases matching TRBD2. The length of the CDR3 is 16 residues. Germline values: CDR1 LGHDT, CDR2 YNNKEL (reference sequence). With V trimmed by 0 bases and J by 4 bases, 5 bases remained unmatched. CDR3 loop: CASSQELGTTTGELFF. The CDR3 nucleotides are TGTGCCAGCAGCCAAGAGCTCGGGACTACCACCGGGGAGCTGTTTTTT.

V and J are TRBV25-1 and TRBJ1-2; possibly TRBD1 for D (6 bases). The CDR3 totals 14 residues. Looked up from germline, CDR1 is MGHDK and CDR2 is SYGVNS. Between the trimmed V and J ends, which lost 5 bases and 5 bases, there was a span of 15 bases. CDR3 sequence reads: CASSTGSGGYGYTF. The CDR3 region has the DNA TGTGCCAGCAGTACAGGGTCCGGTGGGTATGGCTACACCTTC.

The chain uses TRBV7-9 and TRBJ1-4; D is uncertain. V was clipped by 1 base and J by 5 bases, with 8 bases between them. The CDR3 has 14 amino acids. CDR1 SEHNR and CDR2 FQNEAQ come from the germline V gene (reference sequence). The CDR3 DNA follows: TGTGCCAGCAGCTTAGACAGAACAAATGAAAAACTGTTTTTT. Its translation is CASSLDRTNEKLFF.

This chain uses TRBV3-1 (or the pseudogene TRBV3-2) with TRBJ1-1; D is ambiguous. This CDR3 contains 14 residues. Germline V gene lookup returns CDR1 LGHDT and CDR2 YNNKEL (reference sequence). The V end lost 0 bases, the J end lost 6 bases, and 11 bases lay between the germline ends. CDR3 nucleotides: TGTGCCAGCAGCCAAGACGGAGGTTTTGCTGAAGCTTTCTTT. Protein product: CASSQDGGFAEAFF.

V gene TRBV19 combines with J gene TRBJ1-3; the D is unclear. The CDR3 is 15 residues long. Germline CDR1 and CDR2: LNHDA and SQIVND (reference sequence). Trimming removed 6 bases at V and 0 bases at J, with 12 bases between. In DNA, the CDR3 is TGTGCCAGTAGGGAAGAACATGGCTCTGGAAACACCATATATTTT. It yields the protein CASREEHGSGNTIYF.

The chain links TRBV10-2 to TRBJ1-1, with D possibly matching TRBD1 (5 bases). Germline loops: CDR1 WSHSY, CDR2 SAAADI. V dropped 6 bases and J dropped 4 bases, with 12 bases sitting between them. This CDR3 has 13 amino acids. The CDR3 DNA reads as TGCGCCAGCAGGGACCCAGGGAGCACTGAAGCTTTCTTT. Protein product: CASRDPGSTEAFF.

The chain uses TRBV19 and TRBJ1-4; no definite D call. Germline-derived CDR1 and CDR2 are LNHDA and SQIVND (reference sequence). Trimming left V 7 bases short and J 6 bases short, with 15 bases between. The CDR3 runs 14 residues. The CDR3 DNA reads TGTGCCAGTATTGCCCGGGGTCGGGATGAAAAACTGTTTTTT. It codes for CASIARGRDEKLFF.

V gene TRBV2 combines with J gene TRBJ1-2, with a weak D call TRBD1 (6 bases). The CDR3 runs 13 residues. Between the trimmed V and J ends, which lost 6 bases and 7 bases, there was a span of 15 bases. Germline V gives CDR1 SNHLY, CDR2 FYNNEI. The CDR3 nucleotides read TGTGCCAGCAGCCAGGACAGTGAGGGTGGCTACACCTTC. It yields the protein CASSQDSEGGYTF.

Of note for this clone: Other DNA sequences within the sample encode an identical CDR3. V and J are TRBV18 and TRBJ1-1; unclear D gene. Germline V CDR1 and CDR2: KGHSH, LQKENI. The CDR3 loop spans 13 amino acids. Trimming cost V 3 bases and J 0 bases, with 5 bases left between them. CDR3 DNA sequence: TGTGCCAGCTCACCGGGCATGAACACTGAAGCTTTCTTT. It codes for CASSPGMNTEAFF. Together with reference TRBV18 and TRBJ1-1, the CDR3 gives the full variable domain: NAGVMQNPRHLVRRRGQEARLRCSPMKGHSHVYWYRQLPEEGLKFMVYLQKENIIDESGMPKERFSAEFPKEGPSILRIQQVVRGDSAAYFCASSPGMNTEAFFGQGTRLTVV.